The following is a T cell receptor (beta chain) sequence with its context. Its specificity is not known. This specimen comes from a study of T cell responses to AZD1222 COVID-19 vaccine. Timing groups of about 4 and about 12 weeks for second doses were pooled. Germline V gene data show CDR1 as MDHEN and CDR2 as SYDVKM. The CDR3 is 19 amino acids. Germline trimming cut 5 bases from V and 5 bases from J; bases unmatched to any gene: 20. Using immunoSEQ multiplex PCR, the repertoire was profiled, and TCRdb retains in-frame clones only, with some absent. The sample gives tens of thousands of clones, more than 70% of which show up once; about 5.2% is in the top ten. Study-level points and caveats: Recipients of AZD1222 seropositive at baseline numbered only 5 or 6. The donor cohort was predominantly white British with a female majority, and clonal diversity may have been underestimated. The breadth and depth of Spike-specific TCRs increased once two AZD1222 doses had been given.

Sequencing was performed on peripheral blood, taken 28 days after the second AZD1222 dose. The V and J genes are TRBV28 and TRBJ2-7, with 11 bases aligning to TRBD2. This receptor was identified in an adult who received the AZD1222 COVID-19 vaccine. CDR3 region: CASSPPQGSGGARSHEQYF. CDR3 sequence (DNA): TGTGCCAGCAGTCCACCCCAAGGTAGCGGGGGGGCCAGGTCCCACGAGCAGTACTTC.